The rows below give T cell receptor beta chains drawn from one sample of a study of cytomegalovirus exposure and HLA in healthy donors. Clones were sequenced by immunoSEQ multiplex PCR, and TCRdb holds only the in-frame ones, with some missing. The table shows about 240,000 clones, with about 86% occurring only once. Sequencing was performed on PBMCs. The receptor set was obtained from a woman aged 55-70 years in good health and CMV-seropositive. The CDR3 runs from the conserved cysteine through the conserved F or W. Fields, in order: D gene, J gene, V gene, clone size, CDR3 DNA, CDR3 protein. D genes are given only for firm matches. The listing skips clone size in some rows; elsewhere it reads once, few, many or a size class.

D: TRBD1; J: TRBJ1-5; V: TRBV11-2; size: -; DNA: TGTGCCAGCAGCTTAGGGACAGGGGTTAGCAATCAGCCCCAGCATTTT; CDR3: CASSLGTGVSNQPQHF
D: TRBD1; J: TRBJ1-4; V: TRBV9; size: -; DNA: TGTGCCAGCAGTCGACAGGGAGGCGATGAAAAACTGTTTTTT; CDR3: CASSRQGGDEKLFF
D: -; J: TRBJ1-2; V: TRBV30; size: -; DNA: TGTGCCTGGACCCCCTCGGGGGACGGCTACACCTTC; CDR3: CAWTPSGDGYTF
D: -; J: TRBJ1-4; V: TRBV27; size: -; DNA: TGTGCCAGCAGCCCCCAGGGCCGAACTAATGAAAAACTGTTTTTT; CDR3: CASSPQGRTNEKLFF
D: -; J: TRBJ2-5; V: TRBV27; size: -; DNA: TGTGCCAGCAGTTCAGGCGGGCAAGAGACCCAGTACTTC; CDR3: CASSSGGQETQYF
D: TRBD2; J: TRBJ2-2; V: TRBV10-1; size: -; DNA: TGCGCCAGCAGTGAGTCGCTAGCGGAGCCACAATACACCGGGGAGCTGTTTTTT; CDR3: CASSESLAEPQYTGELFF
D: -; J: TRBJ1-4; V: TRBV30; size: few; DNA: TGTGCCTGGAGTGGAGGTCTTAATGAAAAACTGTTTTTT; CDR3: CAWSGGLNEKLFF
D: -; J: TRBJ1-1; V: TRBV5-4; size: -; DNA: TGTGCCAGCAGCTTAACTACTGAAGCTTTCTTT; CDR3: CASSLTTEAFF
D: TRBD1; J: TRBJ1-2; V: TRBV4-1; size: -; DNA: TGCGCCAGCAGCCATCCGACAGGGGGCGATGGCTACACCTTC; CDR3: CASSHPTGGDGYTF
D: TRBD2; J: TRBJ2-1; V: TRBV10-3; size: once; DNA: TGTGCCATCAGGGGGACTAGCGGGGGTAATGAGCAGTTCTTC; CDR3: CAIRGTSGGNEQFF
D: -; J: TRBJ1-1; V: TRBV15; size: -; DNA: TGTGCCACCAGCACACCGAGGGTAGGAGGAACTGAAGCTTTCTTT; CDR3: CATSTPRVGGTEAFF
D: -; J: TRBJ1-2; V: TRBV5-6; size: -; DNA: TGTGCCAGCAGCTTGACAGGGTCGGGCTATGGCTACACCTTC; CDR3: CASSLTGSGYGYTF
D: -; J: TRBJ2-7; V: TRBV5-6; size: -; DNA: TGTGCCAGCAGCTTCGGTAGCGCCCGCTCCTACGAGCAGTACTTC; CDR3: CASSFGSARSYEQYF
D: TRBD1; J: TRBJ1-2; V: TRBV5-1; size: -; DNA: TGCGCCAGCAGTGTCCAGGGGGCGGTGAATGGCTACACCTTC; CDR3: CASSVQGAVNGYTF
D: -; J: TRBJ2-2; V: TRBV21-1; size: -; DNA: TGTGCCAGCAGCAAAGTCGACTACGGCACCGGGGAGCTGTTTTTT; CDR3: CASSKVDYGTGELFF
D: TRBD1; J: TRBJ2-7; V: TRBV15; size: -; DNA: TGTGCCACCAGCAGCGGTCGGGACAGCGCCTACGAGCAGTACTTC; CDR3: CATSSGRDSAYEQYF
D: TRBD1; J: TRBJ2-1; V: TRBV9; size: -; DNA: TGTGCCAGCAGCCCTACGACAGGGGATGGTGAGCAGTTCTTC; CDR3: CASSPTTGDGEQFF
D: TRBD2; J: TRBJ2-7; V: TRBV4-2; size: -; DNA: TGTGCCAGCAGCCAGATAGCGGGGCAAGCCTACGAGCAGTACTTC; CDR3: CASSQIAGQAYEQYF
D: TRBD2; J: TRBJ2-3; V: TRBV5-4; size: -; DNA: TGTGCCAGCAGCAGGGGACTAGCCTCAGAAGATACGCAGTATTTT; CDR3: CASSRGLASEDTQYF
D: TRBD1; J: TRBJ2-6; V: TRBV7-6; size: -; DNA: TGTGCCAGCAGCGCGACAGGGTACGGGGCCAACGTCCTGACTTTC; CDR3: CASSATGYGANVLTF
D: TRBD2; J: TRBJ2-1; V: TRBV19; size: -; DNA: TGTGCCAGTATAGCGGGGCGTTCGCCCTACAATGAGCAGTTCTTC; CDR3: CASIAGRSPYNEQFF
D: -; J: TRBJ1-5; V: TRBV19; size: -; DNA: TGTGCCAGTAGTGTACAGGGAAGGCAGCCCCAGCATTTT; CDR3: CASSVQGRQPQHF
D: TRBD2; J: TRBJ2-1; V: TRBV15; size: -; DNA: TGTGCCACCAGAATACTAGCGGGAGGGAGTAATGAGCAGTTCTTC; CDR3: CATRILAGGSNEQFF